This T cell receptor beta chain was identified in a study of STAT5B mutations in CD4+ large granular lymphocyte leukemia. Study results and caveats: Top patient clones used TRBV06 genes more often: 8/27 versus 2/35 in controls.

Data came from immunoSEQ multiplex PCR; TCRdb stores just in-frame clones and leaves some out. The repertoire consists of roughly 38,000 clones, with over 70% occurring once and the leading ten covering approximately 0.6%. Comments on this clone: The antigen remains unidentified.

The V gene's germline CDR1 is GTSNPN and CDR2 SVGIG (reference sequence). After removal of 0 bases from V and 5 bases from J, the junction contained 7 bases not matched to a gene. The CDR3 sequence is 15 residues long. The sequence was collected from a human donor in good health. The material sequenced was CD4+ T cells from blood buffy coats. The J gene is TRBJ2-1, the V gene TRBV30; 7 positions match TRBD1. The CDR3 protein is CAWSVRGSINNEQFF. The CDR3 DNA reads as TGTGCCTGGAGTGTCAGGGGGAGTATCAACAATGAGCAGTTCTTC.